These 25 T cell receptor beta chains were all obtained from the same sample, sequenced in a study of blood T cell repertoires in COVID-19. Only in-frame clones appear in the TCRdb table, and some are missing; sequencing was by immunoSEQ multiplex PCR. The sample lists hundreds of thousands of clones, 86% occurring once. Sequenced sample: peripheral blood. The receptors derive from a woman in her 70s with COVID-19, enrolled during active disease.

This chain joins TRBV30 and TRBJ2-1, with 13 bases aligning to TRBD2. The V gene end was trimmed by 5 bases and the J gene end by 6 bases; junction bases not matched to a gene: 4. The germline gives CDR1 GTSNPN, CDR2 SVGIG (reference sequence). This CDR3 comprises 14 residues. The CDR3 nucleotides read TGTGCCTGGGGAAGACTAGCGGGGGGCAATGAGCAGTTCTTC. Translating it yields CAWGRLAGGNEQFF.

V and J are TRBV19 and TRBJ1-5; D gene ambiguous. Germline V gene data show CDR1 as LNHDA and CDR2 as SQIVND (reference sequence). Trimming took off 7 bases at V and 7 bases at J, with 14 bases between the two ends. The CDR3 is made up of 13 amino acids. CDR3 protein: CASNQALWQPQHF. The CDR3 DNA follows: TGTGCCAGTAATCAGGCTCTATGGCAGCCCCAGCATTTT.

The chain's CDR3 is CASSETNEQFF. CDR3 in DNA: TGTGCCAGCAGTGAGACTAATGAGCAGTTCTTC. The chain couples TRBV2 to TRBJ2-1; D gene unclear. V was cut by 3 bases and J by 7 bases, with 4 bases left in between. CDR1 and CDR2 (germline): SNHLY, FYNNEI. This CDR3 is built from 11 residues.

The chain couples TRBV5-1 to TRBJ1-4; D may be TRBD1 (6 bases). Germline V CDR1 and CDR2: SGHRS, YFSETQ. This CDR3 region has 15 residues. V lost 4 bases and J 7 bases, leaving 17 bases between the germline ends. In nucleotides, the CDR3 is TGCGCCAGCAGCACCGCGGGGGCCTGGGGTGAAAAACTGTTTTTT. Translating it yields CASSTAGAWGEKLFF. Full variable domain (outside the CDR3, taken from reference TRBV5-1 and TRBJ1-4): KAGVTQTPRYLIKTRGQQVTLSCSPISGHRSVSWYQQTPGQGLQFLFEYFSETQRNKGNFPGRFSGRQFSNSRSEMNVSTLELGDSALYLCASSTAGAWGEKLFFGSGTQLSVL.

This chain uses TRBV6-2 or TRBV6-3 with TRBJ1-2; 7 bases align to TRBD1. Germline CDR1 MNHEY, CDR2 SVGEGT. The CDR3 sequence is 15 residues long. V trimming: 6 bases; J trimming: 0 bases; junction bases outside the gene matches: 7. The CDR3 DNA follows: TGTGCCAGCAGCCTGGGACAGCCCACTAACTATGGCTACACCTTC. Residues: CASSLGQPTNYGYTF.

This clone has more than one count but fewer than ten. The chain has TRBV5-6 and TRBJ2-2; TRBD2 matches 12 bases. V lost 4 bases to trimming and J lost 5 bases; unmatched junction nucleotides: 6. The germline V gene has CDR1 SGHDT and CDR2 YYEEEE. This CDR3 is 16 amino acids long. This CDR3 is CASSPLAGGLTGELFF. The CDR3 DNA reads TGTGCCAGCAGCCCACTAGCGGGGGGACTTACCGGGGAGCTGTTTTTT.

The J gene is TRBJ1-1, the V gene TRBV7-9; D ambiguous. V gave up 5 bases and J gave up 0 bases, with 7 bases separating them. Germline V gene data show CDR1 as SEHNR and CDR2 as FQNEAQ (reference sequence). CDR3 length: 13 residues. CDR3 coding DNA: TGTGCCAGCAGCCCTAGCATGAACACTGAAGCTTTCTTT. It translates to CASSPSMNTEAFF.

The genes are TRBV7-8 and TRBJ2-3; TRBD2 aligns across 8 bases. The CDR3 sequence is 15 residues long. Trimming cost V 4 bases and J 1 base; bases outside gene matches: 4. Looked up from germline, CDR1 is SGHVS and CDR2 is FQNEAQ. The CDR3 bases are TGTGCCAGCAGCTACAATAGCGGGGGCACAGATACGCAGTATTTT. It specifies CASSYNSGGTDTQYF.

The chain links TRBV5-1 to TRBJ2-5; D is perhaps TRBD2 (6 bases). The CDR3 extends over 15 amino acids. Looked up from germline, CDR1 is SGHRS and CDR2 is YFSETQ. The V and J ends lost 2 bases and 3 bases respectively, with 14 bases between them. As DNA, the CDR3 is TGCGCCAGCAGCTTAACTAGCAGAATAGAAGAGACCCAGTACTTC. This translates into CASSLTSRIEETQYF.

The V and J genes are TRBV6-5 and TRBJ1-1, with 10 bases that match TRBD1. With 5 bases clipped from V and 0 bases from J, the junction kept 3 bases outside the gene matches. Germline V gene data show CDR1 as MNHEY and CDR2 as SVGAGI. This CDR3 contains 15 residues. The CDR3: CASSPDRGMNTEAFF. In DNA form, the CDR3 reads TGTGCCAGCAGTCCGGACAGGGGGATGAACACTGAAGCTTTCTTT.

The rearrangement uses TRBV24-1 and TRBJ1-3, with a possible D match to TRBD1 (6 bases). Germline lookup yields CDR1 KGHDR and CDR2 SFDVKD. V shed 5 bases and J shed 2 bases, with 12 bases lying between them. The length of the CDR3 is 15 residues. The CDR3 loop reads CATSAGQSTGNTIYF. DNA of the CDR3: TGTGCCACCAGTGCAGGACAGTCGACTGGAAACACCATATATTTT.

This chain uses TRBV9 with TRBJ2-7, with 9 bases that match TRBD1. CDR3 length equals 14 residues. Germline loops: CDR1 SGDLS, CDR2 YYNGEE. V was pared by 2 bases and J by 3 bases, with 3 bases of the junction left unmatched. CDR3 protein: CASSVDRGGYEQYF. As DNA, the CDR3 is TGTGCCAGCAGCGTTGACAGGGGGGGCTACGAGCAGTACTTC.

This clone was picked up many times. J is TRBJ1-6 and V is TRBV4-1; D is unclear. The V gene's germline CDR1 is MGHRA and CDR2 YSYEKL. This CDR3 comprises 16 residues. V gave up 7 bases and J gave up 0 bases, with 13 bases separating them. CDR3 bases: TGCGCCAGCAAGAATTCCCTAATCTCCTATAATTCACCCCTCCACTTT. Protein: CASKNSLISYNSPLHF.

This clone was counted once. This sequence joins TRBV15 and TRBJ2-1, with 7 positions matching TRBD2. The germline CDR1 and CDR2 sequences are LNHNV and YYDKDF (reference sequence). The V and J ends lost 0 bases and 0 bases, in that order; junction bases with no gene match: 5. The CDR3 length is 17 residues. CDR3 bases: TGTGCCACCAGCAGAGAAGCGGGGCTTAGCTCCTACAATGAGCAGTTCTTC. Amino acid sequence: CATSREAGLSSYNEQFF.

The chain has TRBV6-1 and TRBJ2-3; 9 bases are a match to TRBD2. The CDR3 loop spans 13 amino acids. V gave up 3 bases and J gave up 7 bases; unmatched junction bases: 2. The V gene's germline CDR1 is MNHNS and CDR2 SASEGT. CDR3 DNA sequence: TGTGCCAGCAGTGAGACTAGCGGAAATACGCAGTATTTT. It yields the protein CASSETSGNTQYF.

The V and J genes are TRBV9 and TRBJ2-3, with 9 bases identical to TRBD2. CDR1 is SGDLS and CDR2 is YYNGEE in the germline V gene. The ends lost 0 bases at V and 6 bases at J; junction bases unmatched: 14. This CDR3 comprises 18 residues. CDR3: CASSVEGPPAGGSDTQYF. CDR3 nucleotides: TGTGCCAGCAGCGTAGAAGGCCCCCCAGCGGGGGGAAGTGATACGCAGTATTTT. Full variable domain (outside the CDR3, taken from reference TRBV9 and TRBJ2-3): DSGVTQTPKHLITATGQRVTLRCSPRSGDLSVYWYQQSLDQGLQFLIQYYNGEERAKGNILERFSAQQFPDLHSELNLSSLELGDSALYFCASSVEGPPAGGSDTQYFGPGTRLTVL.

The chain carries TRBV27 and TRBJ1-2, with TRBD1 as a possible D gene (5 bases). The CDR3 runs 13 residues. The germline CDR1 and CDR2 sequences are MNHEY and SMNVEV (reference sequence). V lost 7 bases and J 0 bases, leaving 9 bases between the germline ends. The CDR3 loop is CASIDSTNYGYTF. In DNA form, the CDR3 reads TGTGCCAGCATTGACAGCACTAACTATGGCTACACCTTC.

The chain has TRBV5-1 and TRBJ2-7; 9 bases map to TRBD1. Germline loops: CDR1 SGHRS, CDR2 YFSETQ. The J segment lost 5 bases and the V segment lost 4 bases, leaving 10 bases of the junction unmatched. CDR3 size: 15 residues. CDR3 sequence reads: CASSTYRGRVDEQYF. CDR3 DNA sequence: TGCGCCAGCAGCACCTACAGGGGGCGCGTCGACGAGCAGTACTTC.

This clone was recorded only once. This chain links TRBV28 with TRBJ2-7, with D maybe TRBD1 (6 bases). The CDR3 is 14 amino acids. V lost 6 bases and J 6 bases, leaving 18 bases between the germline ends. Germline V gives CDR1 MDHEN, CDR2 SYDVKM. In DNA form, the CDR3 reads TGTGCCAGCAGCTTAACCGGGACAAATAGCGAGCAGTACTTC. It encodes CASSLTGTNSEQYF.

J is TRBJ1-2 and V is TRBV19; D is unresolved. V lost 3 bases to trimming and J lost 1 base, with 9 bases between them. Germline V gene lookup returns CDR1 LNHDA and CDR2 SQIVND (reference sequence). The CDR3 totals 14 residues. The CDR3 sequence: CASSMVLLNYGYTF. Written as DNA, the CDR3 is TGTGCCAGTAGTATGGTACTCCTTAACTATGGCTACACCTTC.

In nucleotides, the CDR3 is TGTGCCAGTAGTACAACAGTTACCTACGAGCAGTACTTC. Its translation is CASSTTVTYEQYF. The chain carries TRBV19 and TRBJ2-7; D ambiguous. The germline V gene encodes CDR1 LNHDA and CDR2 SQIVND (reference sequence). There are 13 residues in the CDR3. V shed 4 bases and J shed 2 bases, with 9 bases lying between them.

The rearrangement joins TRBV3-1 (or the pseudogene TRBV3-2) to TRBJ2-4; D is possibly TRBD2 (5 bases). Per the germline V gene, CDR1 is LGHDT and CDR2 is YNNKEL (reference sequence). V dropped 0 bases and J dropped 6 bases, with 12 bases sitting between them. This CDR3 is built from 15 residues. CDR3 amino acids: CASSQDIGVGNIQYF. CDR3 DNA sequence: TGTGCCAGCAGCCAAGATATCGGGGTAGGAAACATTCAGTACTTC.

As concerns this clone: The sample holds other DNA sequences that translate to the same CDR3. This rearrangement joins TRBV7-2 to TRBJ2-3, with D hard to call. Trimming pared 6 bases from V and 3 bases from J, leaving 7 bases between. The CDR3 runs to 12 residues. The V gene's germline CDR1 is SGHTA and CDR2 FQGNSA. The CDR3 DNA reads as TGTGCCAGCAGTCCCGTAACAGATACGCAGTATTTT. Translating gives CASSPVTDTQYF. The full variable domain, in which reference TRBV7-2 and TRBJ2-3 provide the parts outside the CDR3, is GAGVSQSPSNKVTEKGKDVELRCDPISGHTALYWYRQSLGQGLEFLIYFQGNSAPDKSGLPSDRFSAERTGGSVSTLTIQRTQQEDSAVYLCASSPVTDTQYFGPGTRLTVL.

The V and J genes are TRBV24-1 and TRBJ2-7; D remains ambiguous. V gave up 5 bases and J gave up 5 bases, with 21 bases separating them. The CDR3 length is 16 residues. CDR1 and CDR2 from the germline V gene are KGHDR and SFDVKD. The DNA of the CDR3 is TGTGCCACCAGTGCCTCAGGAAGGTACCCAGAGAACGAGCAGTACTTC. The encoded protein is CATSASGRYPENEQYF.

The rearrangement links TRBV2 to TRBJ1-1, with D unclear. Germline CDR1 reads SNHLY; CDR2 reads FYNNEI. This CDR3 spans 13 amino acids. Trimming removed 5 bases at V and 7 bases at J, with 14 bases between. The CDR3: CASSQYSRREAFF. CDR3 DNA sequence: TGTGCCAGCAGTCAGTATTCGAGGCGTGAAGCTTTCTTT.